These T cell receptor beta chains were read from a single sample in a study of control samples from healthy donors and cancer patients. Here immunoSEQ multiplex PCR was the method, and the copy in TCRdb shows in-frame clones only, minus some. This sample yields fewer than 300,000 clones, of which about four fifths are seen a single time; roughly 14% belongs to the top ten. Sequenced input: PBMCs. The source of these receptors is a woman aged 55 to 70 with lung cancer. Both conserved end residues are part of each CDR3. Fields, in order: V gene, D gene, J gene, CDR3 length, clone size, CDR3 protein, CDR3 DNA. A D gene is named only where the DNA matches it firmly. For some rows the clone size is stated as once, few or many, or as a class when expanded; others skip it.

TRBV11-2	NA	TRBJ2-7	13	NA	CASSLVGGYEQYF	TGTGCCAGCAGCTTAGTCGGGGGATACGAGCAGTACTTC
TRBV6-6	TRBD1	TRBJ1-2	14	once	CASSYSGRGLGYTF	TGTGCCAGCAGTTACTCCGGCAGGGGGCTTGGCTACACCTTC
TRBV9	NA	TRBJ2-2	14	NA	CASSDPRTTGELFF	TGTGCCAGCAGCGACCCTAGGACCACCGGGGAGCTGTTTTTT
TRBV2	TRBD1	TRBJ1-4	16	NA	CASSPQGARTNEKLFF	TGTGCCAGCAGTCCCCAGGGGGCACGAACTAATGAAAAACTGTTTTTT
TRBV15	TRBD2	TRBJ2-7	16	NA	CATSRELAGDPYEQYF	TGTGCCACCAGCAGAGAACTAGCGGGAGATCCCTACGAGCAGTACTTC
TRBV28	NA	TRBJ2-2	13	NA	CAAYTGNTGELFF	TGTGCCGCTTATACAGGGAACACCGGGGAGCTGTTTTTT
TRBV25-1	NA	TRBJ2-2	15	NA	CASSDSRRLVGELFF	TGTGCCAGCAGTGACAGCAGACGACTAGTCGGGGAGCTGTTTTTT
TRBV5-1	NA	TRBJ1-4	13	once	CASSLGLREKLFF	TGCGCCAGCAGCTTGGGGCTACGCGAAAAACTGTTTTTT
TRBV2	NA	TRBJ2-2	14	NA	CASSEQGSLGELFF	TGTGCCAGCAGTGAACAGGGGAGTTTAGGGGAGCTGTTTTTT
TRBV28	NA	TRBJ1-5	13	NA	CASRVDSNQPQHF	TGTGCCAGCAGGGTTGACAGCAATCAGCCCCAGCATTTT
TRBV9	TRBD1	TRBJ2-2	16	NA	CASSTRQGADTGELFF	TGTGCCAGCAGCACCCGACAGGGGGCGGACACCGGGGAGCTGTTTTTT
TRBV10-1	NA	TRBJ1-1	14	NA	CASSELVVGTEAFF	TGCGCCAGCAGTGAACTTGTGGTAGGCACTGAAGCTTTCTTT
TRBV27	NA	TRBJ2-7	14	NA	CASTPRHNRYEQYF	TGTGCCAGCACCCCACGGCATAATCGCTACGAGCAGTACTTC
TRBV2	NA	TRBJ2-5	13	NA	CASSAQGGETQYF	TGTGCCAGCAGTGCCCAGGGAGGTGAGACCCAGTACTTC
TRBV5-4	TRBD1	TRBJ1-2	14	NA	CASSPRQGNYGYTF	TGTGCCAGCAGCCCCCGACAGGGCAACTATGGCTACACCTTC
TRBV4-1	NA	TRBJ1-2	14	NA	CASSHANGGGGYTF	TGCGCCAGCAGCCACGCAAACGGGGGCGGCGGCTACACCTTC
TRBV6-5	NA	TRBJ1-1	12	NA	CASKAWDTEAFF	TGTGCCAGCAAAGCTTGGGACACTGAAGCTTTCTTT
TRBV3-1/TRBV3-2	TRBD2	TRBJ2-1	14	NA	CASRRGESLNEQFF	TGTGCCAGCAGGCGGGGGGAAAGTCTCAATGAGCAGTTCTTC
TRBV5-1	TRBD2	TRBJ2-1	14	NA	CASSLASGVDEQFF	TGCGCCAGCAGCTTGGCTAGCGGGGTTGATGAGCAGTTCTTC
TRBV5-1	NA	TRBJ1-3	14	NA	CASSHGGPGNTIYF	TGCGCCAGCAGCCACGGGGGCCCTGGAAACACCATATATTTT
TRBV2	NA	TRBJ1-1	13	NA	CASSVSPDTEAFF	TGTGCCAGCAGTGTTTCCCCCGACACTGAAGCTTTCTTT
TRBV28	NA	TRBJ1-1	14	NA	CASIPGGSTTEAFF	TGTGCCAGCATACCGGGCGGGTCAACAACTGAAGCTTTCTTT
TRBV5-5	NA	TRBJ2-3	13	NA	CASSLRDTDTQYF	TGTGCCAGCAGCTTGAGGGACACAGATACGCAGTATTTT
TRBV5-6	TRBD1	TRBJ2-7	16	NA	CASSPLLGTGSWRQYF	TGTGCCAGCAGCCCACTACTCGGGACAGGGTCATGGCGGCAGTACTTC
TRBV25-1	NA	TRBJ2-7	14	many	CASSTKTRFYEQYF	TGTGCCAGCAGTACAAAGACACGCTTCTACGAGCAGTACTTC
TRBV28	NA	TRBJ2-6	16	many	CASSSPGRSGANVLTF	TGTGCCAGCAGTTCCCCTGGACGCTCTGGGGCCAACGTCCTGACTTTC
TRBV7-8	NA	TRBJ1-5	15	NA	CASSLRQISNQPQHF	TGTGCCAGCAGCTTAAGACAGATTAGCAATCAGCCCCAGCATTTT
TRBV9	NA	TRBJ2-1	14	NA	CASSLDTLYNEQFF	TGTGCCAGCAGCCTGGACACTTTATACAATGAGCAGTTCTTC
TRBV5-1	NA	TRBJ1-4	15	NA	CASRWSGQTNEKLFF	TGCGCCAGCAGATGGTCAGGACAAACTAATGAAAAACTGTTTTTT
TRBV3-1/TRBV3-2	TRBD2	TRBJ2-7	17	NA	CASSQVPGLAGLNEQYF	TGTGCCAGCAGCCAAGTTCCGGGACTAGCGGGATTAAACGAGCAGTACTTC
TRBV5-1	NA	TRBJ2-5	15	NA	CASSLEGLELETQYF	TGCGCCAGCAGCTTGGAGGGGCTAGAGCTAGAGACCCAGTACTTC
TRBV11-1	NA	TRBJ1-2	13	NA	CASSATGNYGYTF	TGTGCCAGCAGCGCCACAGGGAACTATGGCTACACCTTC
TRBV18	NA	TRBJ1-5	14	NA	CASSRGAGFQPQHF	TGTGCCAGCTCCCGAGGAGCTGGGTTTCAGCCCCAGCATTTT
TRBV11-1	TRBD2	TRBJ2-5	13	few	CASSLPGGETQYF	TGTGCCAGCAGCTTGCCCGGGGGGGAGACCCAGTACTTC
TRBV7-3	TRBD2	TRBJ2-3	14	NA	CASGSGLAGDTQYF	TGTGCCAGCGGGTCGGGACTAGCAGGCGATACGCAGTATTTT
TRBV6-5	NA	TRBJ1-1	13	NA	CASSYGPNTEAFF	TGTGCCAGCAGTTACGGTCCGAACACTGAAGCTTTCTTT
TRBV5-6	NA	TRBJ2-7	15	NA	CASSLNRVPSYEQYF	TGTGCCAGCAGCTTGAACAGGGTCCCCTCCTACGAGCAGTACTTC
TRBV5-4	NA	TRBJ1-2	15	NA	CASSRELQGGYGYTF	TGTGCCAGCAGCCGCGAACTCCAGGGAGGGTATGGCTACACCTTC
TRBV30	NA	TRBJ1-2	12	NA	CAWSRGDYGYTF	TGTGCCTGGAGTAGGGGGGACTATGGCTACACCTTC
TRBV6-6	NA	TRBJ1-1	13	NA	CASRPIMNTEAFF	TGTGCCAGCAGGCCAATTATGAACACTGAAGCTTTCTTT
TRBV5-1	NA	TRBJ2-2	14	few	CASSSLGNTGELFF	TGCGCCAGCAGCTCTCTGGGTAACACCGGGGAGCTGTTTTTT
TRBV30	TRBD1	TRBJ1-2	12	once	CACPGQLYGYTF	TGTGCCTGTCCGGGACAGCTCTATGGCTACACCTTC
TRBV18	NA	TRBJ1-2	14	NA	CASSSTDSDYGYTF	TGTGCCAGCTCATCCACCGACAGCGACTATGGCTACACCTTC
TRBV6-5	NA	TRBJ1-5	15	NA	CASSTRDGSNQPQHF	TGTGCCAGCAGTACCCGGGACGGTAGCAATCAGCCCCAGCATTTT
TRBV10-3	TRBD2	TRBJ2-3	12	NA	CAISPGGDTQYF	TGTGCCATCAGCCCGGGGGGAGATACGCAGTATTTT